This T cell receptor beta chain emerged from a study of CD4 and CD8 cells across lung adenocarcinoma regions. Donors had localized lung adenocarcinoma, a non-small cell lung cancer. As concerns this clonotype: Its ends do not fully match the called genes, so a read error is possible.

The CDR3 is 13 residues long. The germline V gene has CDR1 MNHEY and CDR2 SMNVEV (reference sequence). TCRdb redid the calling of the PCR reads with MiXCR, one entry per CDR3 protein. The sample yields over 10,000 distinct CDR3 sequences, roughly 60% seen once. Sequencing was carried out using CD8+ T cells from the margin of a lung tumor. This TCR was recovered from a female donor with lung adenocarcinoma. The CD4 and CD8 labels of this study may be unreliable. V is TRBV27 and J is TRBJ1-1, with a tentative D call TRBD1 (5 bases). CDR3 bases: TGTGCCAGCAGTTCAGGGTTAGTCACTGAAGCCACCTTC. This codes for CASSSGLVTEATF.